This T cell receptor beta chain was sequenced during a study of blood T cells in healthy people across ages. With a J-beta primer mix and a sample-barcoded 5' primer, a second PCR ran about 7 to 12 cycles. TCRdb reanalysed the 5' RACE reads using MiXCR and keeps one entry per CDR3 protein. Of 600,000 to 1,000,000 distinct CDR3 sequences in the sample, roughly 64% were seen once. The CDR3 length is 14 residues. Deletions cut 6 bases from V and 2 bases from J, with 14 bases between. A note on this clonotype: What it recognizes is unknown.

Points from the study as a whole: Without sorted subsets, naive and antigen-experienced compartments could not be conclusively compared.

The sequence was obtained from a young man in good health. The V call is TRBV12-3 or TRBV12-4, the J call TRBJ2-7; a weak D match, TRBD2 (5 bases). Sequenced: blood. The CDR3 DNA follows: TGTGCCAGCAGATCCTTTCGGGGTACCTACGAGCAGTACTTC. Translating gives CASRSFRGTYEQYF.